This T cell receptor beta chain is from a study of T cell responses to AZD1222 COVID-19 vaccine. Whole-study results and caveats: Clonal diversity was possibly underestimated, and the donors were mostly white British, with more females. Vaccine-associated CD4 TCRs ranged over spike, dominating at 160-218 and 743-854.

Here immunoSEQ multiplex PCR was the method, and the copy in TCRdb shows in-frame clones only, minus some. The table includes approximately 100,000 clones, around nine tenths detected once. Trimming cost V 3 bases and J 4 bases; bases outside gene matches: 10. CDR3 length equals 16 residues. The germline V gene has CDR1 MGHDK and CDR2 SYGVNS. A remark on this clone: Its antigen is not identified.

This material consisted of peripheral blood, taken on day 0 of AZD1222 vaccination. The sequence came from an adult in good health. The genes are TRBV25-1 and TRBJ2-7; the match to TRBD1 covers 9 bases. CDR3 region: CASSEGSGTGRYEQYF. The CDR3 DNA sequence: TGTGCCAGCAGTGAGGGGTCGGGGACAGGGCGATACGAGCAGTACTTC.